Here is one T cell receptor beta chain with its context. One base away lies a much larger clone, so this may be a sequencing read error. From around 500 ng total RNA, TCR beta cDNA was generated with a primer in the constant region. Sequencing libraries for TCR beta derived from three nested multiplex PCR rounds that used slightly modified ARM-PCR. The first two PCR rounds, approximately 10 cycles each, used TRBV1-TRBV30 forward primers and a C-beta reverse primer. Using its own MiXCR run on the multiplex PCR reads, TCRdb lists one record per CDR3 protein. The sample contains 300,000 to 400,000 distinct CDR3 sequences, over 55% of which appear only once. The entry originates in a study of tumor-infiltrating lymphocytes in primary liver carcinoma. Germline DNA was also extracted, and blood RNA derived from unsorted whole blood. The CDR3 runs to 16 residues. Germline V gives CDR1 LGHNA, CDR2 YSLEER. V dropped 0 bases and J dropped 4; count of bases not matched to a gene: 5.

The sequenced sample was peripheral blood. This chain uses TRBV4-3 with TRBJ2-5, with 10 bases that match TRBD2. This receptor was obtained from a man aged 40-49 years with primary liver carcinoma and hepatitis B virus infection. CDR3 amino acids: CASSQDSGGMIETQYF. The CDR3 nucleotides read TGCGCCAGCAGCCAAGATAGCGGGGGGATGATAGAGACCCAGTACTTC.